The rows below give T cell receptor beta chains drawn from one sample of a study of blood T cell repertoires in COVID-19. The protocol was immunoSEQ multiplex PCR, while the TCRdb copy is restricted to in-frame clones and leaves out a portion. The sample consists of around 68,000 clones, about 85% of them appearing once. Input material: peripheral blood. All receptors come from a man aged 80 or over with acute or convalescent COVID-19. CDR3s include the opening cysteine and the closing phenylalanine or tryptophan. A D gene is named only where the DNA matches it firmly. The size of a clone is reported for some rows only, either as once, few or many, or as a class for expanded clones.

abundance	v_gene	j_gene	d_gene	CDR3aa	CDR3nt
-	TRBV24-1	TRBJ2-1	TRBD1	CATSDLIPGQGNEQFF	TGTGCCACCAGTGATTTGATCCCGGGACAGGGGAATGAGCAGTTCTTC
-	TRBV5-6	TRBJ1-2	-	CASSFVAGNYGYTF	TGTGCCAGCAGCTTTGTCGCAGGGAACTATGGCTACACCTTC
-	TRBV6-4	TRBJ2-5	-	CASSEQGTPGETQYF	TGTGCCAGTAGTGAGCAGGGGACCCCCGGGGAGACCCAGTACTTC
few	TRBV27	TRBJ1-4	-	CASSSWRDEEKLFF	TGTGCCAGCAGTAGTTGGAGGGATGAAGAAAAACTGTTTTTT
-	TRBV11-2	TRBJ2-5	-	CASSSSRETQYF	TGTGCCAGCAGCTCGAGTCGGGAGACCCAGTACTTC
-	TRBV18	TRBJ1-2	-	CASSPQADRHYGYTF	TGTGCCAGCTCACCACAAGCGGACAGACACTATGGCTACACCTTC
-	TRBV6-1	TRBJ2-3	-	CASSLGSGFTDTQYF	TGTGCCAGCAGTTTGGGGTCAGGGTTTACAGATACGCAGTATTTT
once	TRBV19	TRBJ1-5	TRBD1	CASSISQGAWGGNQPQHF	TGTGCCAGTAGTATATCCCAGGGGGCTTGGGGCGGCAATCAGCCCCAGCATTTT
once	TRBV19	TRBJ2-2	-	CASSIVAANTGELFF	TGTGCCAGTAGTATAGTTGCGGCAAACACCGGGGAGCTGTTTTTT
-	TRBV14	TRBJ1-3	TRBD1	CASSQGGTAYSGNTIYF	TGTGCCAGCAGCCAAGGGGGGACAGCCTACTCTGGAAACACCATATATTTT
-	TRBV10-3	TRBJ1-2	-	CASSSGTMNYGYTF	TGTGCCAGCTCTTCCGGGACAATGAACTATGGCTACACCTTC
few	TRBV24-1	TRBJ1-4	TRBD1	CATSDRTGESNEKLFF	TGTGCCACCAGTGACCGAACAGGGGAGTCTAATGAAAAACTGTTTTTT
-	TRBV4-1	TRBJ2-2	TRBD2	CASSSVSGRSDGELFF	TGCGCCAGCAGTTCTGTTAGCGGGAGAAGTGACGGGGAGCTGTTTTTT
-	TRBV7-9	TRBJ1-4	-	CASSVAGVGEKLFF	TGTGCCAGCAGCGTCGCCGGGGTTGGGGAAAAACTGTTTTTT
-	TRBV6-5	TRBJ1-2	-	CASSYSEVRGLYGYTF	TGTGCCAGCAGTTACTCCGAGGTTCGGGGTCTCTATGGCTACACCTTC
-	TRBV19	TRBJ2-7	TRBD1	CASSTQWSWTGVEQYF	TGTGCCAGTAGTACACAATGGTCTTGGACAGGGGTAGAGCAGTACTTC
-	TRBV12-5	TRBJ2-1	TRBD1	CASGLGQTSYYNEQFF	TGTGCTAGTGGCTTGGGACAGACCAGCTACTACAATGAGCAGTTCTTC
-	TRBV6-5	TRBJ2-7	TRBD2	CASSERDALYEQYF	TGTGCCAGCAGCGAGCGGGATGCCCTCTACGAGCAGTACTTC
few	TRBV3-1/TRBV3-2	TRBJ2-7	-	CASSLERGEQYF	TGTGCCAGCAGCCTAGAAAGGGGGGAGCAGTACTTC
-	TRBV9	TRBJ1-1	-	CASSAGSTTEAFF	TGTGCCAGCAGCGCAGGGTCTACGACTGAAGCTTTCTTT
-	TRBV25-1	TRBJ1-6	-	CASSESKGRLNNSPLHF	TGTGCCAGCAGTGAATCGAAGGGGCGCCTAAATAATTCACCCCTCCACTTT
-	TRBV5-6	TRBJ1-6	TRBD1	CASREDRHGYNSPLHF	TGTGCCAGCAGGGAGGACAGGCACGGCTATAATTCACCCCTCCACTTT
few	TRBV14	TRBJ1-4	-	CASSQDGWAKLFF	TGTGCCAGCAGCCAAGATGGTTGGGCAAAACTGTTTTTT
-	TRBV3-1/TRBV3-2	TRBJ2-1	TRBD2	CASSTTGTSELQFF	TGTGCCAGCAGCACAACCGGGACTAGCGAGTTACAGTTCTTC
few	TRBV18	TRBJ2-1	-	CASSPTWTALSYNEQFF	TGTGCCAGCTCACCCACTTGGACAGCCCTTTCCTACAATGAGCAGTTCTTC
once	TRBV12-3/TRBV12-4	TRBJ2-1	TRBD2	CASIIGGGNEQFF	TGTGCCAGCATCATCGGGGGGGGCAATGAGCAGTTCTTC
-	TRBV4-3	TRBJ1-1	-	CASSQEAPGGTEAFF	TGCGCCAGCAGCCAAGAGGCCCCCGGGGGGACTGAAGCTTTCTTT
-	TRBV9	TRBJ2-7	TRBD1	CASSAGQLAYEQYF	TGTGCCAGCAGCGCGGGACAGTTGGCCTACGAGCAGTACTTC
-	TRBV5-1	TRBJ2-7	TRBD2	CASSLFGRSTYEQYF	TGCGCCAGCAGCTTGTTCGGGAGGTCAACCTACGAGCAGTACTTC
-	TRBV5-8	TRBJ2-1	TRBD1	CASSSDRGQFF	TGTGCCAGCAGCTCGGACAGGGGGCAGTTCTTC
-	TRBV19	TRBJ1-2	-	CASSIGSSAGGYTF	TGTGCCAGTAGTATCGGTAGCAGCGCGGGAGGCTACACCTTC
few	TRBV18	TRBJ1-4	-	CASSSSPGNEKLFF	TGTGCCAGCTCCTCATCGCCGGGGAATGAAAAACTGTTTTTT
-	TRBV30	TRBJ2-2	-	CAWAGNTNTGELFF	TGTGCCTGGGCAGGAAATACGAACACCGGGGAGCTGTTTTTT
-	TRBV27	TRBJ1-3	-	CASCGGVGNTIYF	TGTGCCAGCTGCGGGGGAGTTGGAAACACCATATATTTT
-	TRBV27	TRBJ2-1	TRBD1	CASSPRGTANSYNEQFF	TGTGCCAGCAGTCCCCGAGGGACAGCCAACTCCTACAATGAGCAGTTCTTC
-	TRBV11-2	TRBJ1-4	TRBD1	CASSLGTGGGINEKLFF	TGTGCCAGCAGCCTCGGGACAGGGGGGGGGATTAATGAAAAACTGTTTTTT
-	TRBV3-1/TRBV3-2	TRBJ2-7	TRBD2	CASSLSGSHEQYF	TGTGCCAGCAGCCTTAGCGGGAGCCACGAGCAGTACTTC
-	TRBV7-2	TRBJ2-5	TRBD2	CASSLSSGRDGTQYF	TGTGCCAGCAGCTTATCTAGCGGGAGGGATGGGACCCAGTACTTC
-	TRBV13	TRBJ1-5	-	CASSFRGRGQPQHF	TGTGCCAGCAGCTTTCGGGGGCGGGGGCAGCCCCAGCATTTT
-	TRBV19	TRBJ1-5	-	CASSIGRGRLHQPQHF	TGTGCCAGTAGTATCGGCAGGGGCCGCTTGCATCAGCCCCAGCATTTT
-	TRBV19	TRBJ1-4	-	CASSTQEKLFF	TGTGCCAGTAGTACTCAGGAAAAACTGTTTTTT
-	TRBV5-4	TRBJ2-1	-	CASRETGRNEQFF	TGTGCCAGCAGGGAGACAGGTAGGAATGAGCAGTTCTTC
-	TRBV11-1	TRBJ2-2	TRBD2	CASSREGTRPGELFF	TGTGCCAGCAGCCGAGAGGGGACTAGACCCGGGGAGCTGTTTTTT
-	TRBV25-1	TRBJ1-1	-	CASSDLGRDTEAFF	TGTGCCAGCAGTGATCTGGGCAGGGACACTGAAGCTTTCTTT
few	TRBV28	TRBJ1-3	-	CASSRSSSGNTIYF	TGTGCCAGCAGCCGGAGTTCCTCTGGAAACACCATATATTTT
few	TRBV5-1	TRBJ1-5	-	CASSLEAGGNQPQHF	TGCGCCAGCAGCTTGGAGGCAGGTGGCAATCAGCCCCAGCATTTT
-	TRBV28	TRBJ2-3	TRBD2	CASRRGGRVDTQYF	TGTGCCAGCCGGCGGGGGGGGCGTGTAGATACGCAGTATTTT
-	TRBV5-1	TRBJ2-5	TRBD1	CASSLVPGLRGETQYF	TGCGCCAGCAGCTTGGTCCCTGGGCTCAGGGGGGAGACCCAGTACTTC
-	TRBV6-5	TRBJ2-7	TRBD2	CASSYSNLAGRYEQYF	TGTGCCAGCAGTTACTCGAATTTAGCGGGAAGGTACGAGCAGTACTTC
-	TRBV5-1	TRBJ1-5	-	CASSFLGGIREPQHF	TGCGCCAGCAGCTTTTTAGGTGGCATCCGGGAGCCCCAGCATTTT
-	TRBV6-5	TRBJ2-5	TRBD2	CASSLAGGPAETQYF	TGTGCCAGCAGTTTAGCGGGAGGGCCGGCAGAGACCCAGTACTTC
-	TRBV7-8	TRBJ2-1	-	CASSFLDWSSYNEQFF	TGTGCCAGCAGCTTCCTCGACTGGAGCTCCTACAATGAGCAGTTCTTC
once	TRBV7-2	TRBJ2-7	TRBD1	CASSRDRGSNEQYF	TGTGCCAGCAGCCGCGACAGGGGGAGCAACGAGCAGTACTTC
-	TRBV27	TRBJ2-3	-	CASSFNPYRGKQTDTQYF	TGTGCCAGCAGTTTTAACCCATATCGGGGAAAACAGACAGATACGCAGTATTTT
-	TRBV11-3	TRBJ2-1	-	CASSFQGLGEQFF	TGTGCCAGCAGCTTCCAGGGTCTCGGTGAGCAGTTCTTC
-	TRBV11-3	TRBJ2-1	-	CASSFSSVLFF	TGTGCCAGCAGCTTTAGCTCGGTACTGTTCTTC
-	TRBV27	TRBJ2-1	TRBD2	CASRGLGRDEQFF	TGTGCCAGCAGGGGACTAGGTCGCGATGAGCAGTTCTTC
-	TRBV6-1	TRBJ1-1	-	CASSVRLGQKNTEAFF	TGTGCCAGCAGTGTTCGCCTGGGGCAGAAGAACACTGAAGCTTTCTTT
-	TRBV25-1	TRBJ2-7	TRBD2	CATSLAGAKTYEQYF	TGTGCCACCAGTCTAGCGGGGGCAAAAACCTACGAGCAGTACTTC